Below are 5 T cell receptor beta chains sequenced from a single sample in a study of T cells after yellow fever vaccination. Using its own MiXCR run on the 5' RACE reads, TCRdb lists one record per CDR3 protein. The data contain roughly 520,000 distinct CDR3 sequences, just over 20% of them seen just once; the ten biggest clones take up around 17%. The sample here was PBMCs, taken approximately 22 days after the first yellow fever vaccination. The source is a man aged 18 to 35 who received the YFV17D yellow fever vaccine.

The rearrangement joins TRBV7-6 to TRBJ2-1; 9 bases are a match to TRBD1. CDR1 and CDR2 from the germline V gene are SGHVS and FNYEAQ. The V and J ends lost 2 bases and 4 bases, in that order; junction bases with no gene match: 6. CDR3 length: 16 residues. The CDR3 here is CASSLSSGTGYNEQFF. The CDR3 nucleotides read TGTGCCAGCAGCTTATCATCCGGGACAGGGTACAATGAGCAGTTCTTC.

This clonotype was counted a few times. The chain carries TRBV7-2 and TRBJ2-7, with 12 bases lining up with TRBD2. The CDR3 extends over 16 amino acids. Germline CDR1 reads SGHTA; CDR2 reads FQGNSA. Trimming took 1 base from V and 4 from J; bases not matched to a gene: 5. The DNA of the CDR3 is TGTGCCAGCAGCTTAGGGGGGACTAGCGGGCCGTACGAGCAGTACGTC. It is translated as CASSLGGTSGPYEQYV.

This clonotype has just a few counts. This chain links TRBV2 with TRBJ2-2, with D possibly matching TRBD1 (6 bases). The CDR3 contains 14 residues. The ends were cut back, 2 bases at V and 7 bases at J, with 11 bases in the middle. Germline V gives CDR1 SNHLY, CDR2 FYNNEI. The CDR3 DNA reads TGTGCCAGCAGTGAAAGGGGGAGTCACGGGGAGCTGTTTTTT. Protein sequence: CASSERGSHGELFF.

This sequence joins TRBV25-1 and TRBJ1-1; D gene ambiguous. Germline V lookup: CDR1 MGHDK, CDR2 SYGVNS. The CDR3 is 12 amino acids. V was clipped by 6 bases and J by 1 base, with 6 bases between them. The CDR3 DNA sequence: TGTGCCAGCAGCGTAGAGAACACTGAAGCTTTCTTT. Its translation: CASSVENTEAFF.

This clonotype was seen a few times. The chain couples TRBV4-3 to TRBJ1-6; D not resolved. V lost 0 bases and J lost 8, with 2 bases in between. From germline, CDR1 is LGHNA and CDR2 YSLEER. The CDR3 consists of 12 residues. CDR3 sequence (DNA): TGCGCCAGCAGCCAAGACTATTCACCCCTCCACTTT. It specifies CASSQDYSPLHF.